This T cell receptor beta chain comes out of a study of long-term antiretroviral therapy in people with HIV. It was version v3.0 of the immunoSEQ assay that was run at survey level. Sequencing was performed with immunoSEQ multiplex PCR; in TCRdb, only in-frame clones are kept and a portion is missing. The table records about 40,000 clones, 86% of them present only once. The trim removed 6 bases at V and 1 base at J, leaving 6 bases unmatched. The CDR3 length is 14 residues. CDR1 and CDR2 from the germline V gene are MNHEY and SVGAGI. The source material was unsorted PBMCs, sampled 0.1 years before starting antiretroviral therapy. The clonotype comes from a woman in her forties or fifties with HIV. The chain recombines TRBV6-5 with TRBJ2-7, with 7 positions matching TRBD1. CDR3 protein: CASSYRDRSYEQYF. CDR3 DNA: TGTGCCAGCAGCTACAGGGACAGATCCTACGAGCAGTACTTC.